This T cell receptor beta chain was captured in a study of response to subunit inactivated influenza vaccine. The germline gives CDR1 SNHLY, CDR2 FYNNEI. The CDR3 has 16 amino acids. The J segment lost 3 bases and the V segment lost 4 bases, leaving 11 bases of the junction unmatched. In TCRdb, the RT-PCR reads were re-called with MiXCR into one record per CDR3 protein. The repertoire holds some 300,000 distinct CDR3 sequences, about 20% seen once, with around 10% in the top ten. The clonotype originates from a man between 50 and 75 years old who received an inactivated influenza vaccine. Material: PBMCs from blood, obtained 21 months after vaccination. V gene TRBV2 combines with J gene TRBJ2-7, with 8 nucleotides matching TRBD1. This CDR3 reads CASSVGVGQGHYEQYF. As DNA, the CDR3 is TGTGCCAGCAGTGTAGGGGTAGGACAGGGACACTACGAGCAGTACTTC.